These 4 T cell receptor beta chains share one sample of origin, sequenced in a study of CD8 T cells in ankylosing spondylitis. Findings and limits, study-wide: Ankylosing spondylitis blood appeared to be characterized by a TCR beta motif of eight or nine highly homologous variants.

A single record per CDR3 protein comes from TCRdb applying MiXCR to the 5' RACE reads. This repertoire shows 800,000 to 900,000 distinct CDR3 sequences, 10% to 15% found once; its top ten account for about 0.5%. Antigens of these TCRs are unknown. Sequenced material: blood, either unsorted or a sorted T cell fraction (not recorded which). These TCRs come from a male donor with ankylosing spondylitis.

The sample holds a few counts of this clonotype. V is TRBV7-2 and J is TRBJ2-5; TRBD2 aligns across 8 bases. V lost 1 base and J lost 9; bases outside the gene matches: 10. The CDR3 covers 15 residues. Germline assignment: CDR1 SGHTA and CDR2 FQGNSA. The CDR3 DNA reads as TGTGCCAGCAGCTTAGGATTAGCGGGGTCGGCGGCCCAGTACTTC. Protein: CASSLGLAGSAAQYF. The complete variable domain, with remaining parts taken from reference TRBV7-2 and TRBJ2-5, reads GAGVSQSPSNKVTEKGKDVELRCDPISGHTALYWYRQSLGQGLEFLIYFQGNSAPDKSGLPSDRFSAERTGGSVSTLTIQRTQQEDSAVYLCASSLGLAGSAAQYFGPGTRLLVL.

This clonotype was seen a handful of times. V usage is TRBV28 and J usage is TRBJ1-2, with D perhaps TRBD1 (6 bases). CDR3 length equals 12 residues. V lost 7 bases and J lost 4, with 10 bases in between. CDR1 MDHEN and CDR2 SYDVKM come from the germline V gene. CDR3 sequence reads: CASTKDSYGYTF. The CDR3 DNA reads TGTGCCAGCACTAAGGACAGCTATGGCTACACCTTC.

This clonotype has ten or more counts. CDR3: CSVDHRVGNQETQYF. The CDR3 nucleotides read TGCAGCGTTGACCATAGGGTTGGGAATCAAGAGACCCAGTACTTC. V and J are TRBV29-1 and TRBJ2-5; no clear D. The V end lost 3 bases, the J end lost 2 bases, and 16 bases lay between the germline ends. The CDR3 extends over 15 amino acids. Germline values: CDR1 SQVTM, CDR2 ANQGSEA.

In this sample, this clonotype turned up a few times. DNA for the CDR3: TGTGCCAGCAGCTTGGCCGAGGCGAACACTGAAGCTTTCTTT. Translating gives CASSLAEANTEAFF. The chain couples TRBV5-6 to TRBJ1-1, with D unresolved. Germline assignment: CDR1 SGHDT and CDR2 YYEEEE. The CDR3 runs 14 residues. The germline V and J ends were trimmed by 0 bases and 1 base, with 7 bases remaining between them.